Each of the 6 T cell receptor beta chains below was sequenced from the same sample in a study of CD8+ T cells in alopecia areata. Reverse transcription of extracted RNA yielded cDNA, which provided the sequencing template. Data came from immunoSEQ multiplex PCR; TCRdb stores just in-frame clones and leaves some out. Counted here are over 150,000 clones, about 60% occurring once; the ten biggest clones make up around 12%. The treatment was: oral pan-JAK inhibitor, 5-10 mg twice daily. Sequences were derived from CD8+ T cells sorted from blood, sampled at week 24, from a patient treated with tofacitinib. The receptors here all came from a human donor with alopecia areata.

The chain links TRBV5-1 to TRBJ1-2; TRBD1 matches 11 bases. Per the germline V gene, CDR1 is SGHRS and CDR2 is YFSETQ. V lost 7 bases, J lost 1 base, and 3 bases stayed unmatched. The CDR3 has 14 amino acids. In DNA, the CDR3 is TGCGCCAGCGCCGGGACAGGGGGTAACTATGGCTACACCTTC. Translation: CASAGTGGNYGYTF. The whole variable domain, remainder taken from reference TRBV5-1 and TRBJ1-2, is KAGVTQTPRYLIKTRGQQVTLSCSPISGHRSVSWYQQTPGQGLQFLFEYFSETQRNKGNFPGRFSGRQFSNSRSEMNVSTLELGDSALYLCASAGTGGNYGYTFGSGTRLTVV.

In its sample, this clone was seen a few times. As DNA, the CDR3 is TGTGCCAGCAGCACCATCCCCCCCACAGGGGCAGATACGCAGTATTTT. This encodes CASSTIPPTGADTQYF. The chain is built from TRBV5-6 and TRBJ2-3, with 7 positions matching TRBD1. Germline CDR1 and CDR2: SGHDT and YYEEEE. The V gene end was trimmed by 4 bases and the J gene end by 4 bases; junction bases not matched to a gene: 12. The CDR3 is 16 residues long.

V is TRBV5-5 and J is TRBJ1-5, with D perhaps TRBD1 (5 bases). CDR1 is SGHKS and CDR2 is YYEKEE in the germline V gene (reference sequence). This CDR3 region has 13 residues. Trimming shortened V by 4 bases and J by 4 bases, and 9 bases separated the two germline ends. CDR3 sequence reads: CASSGDLNQPQHF. The CDR3 bases are TGTGCCAGCAGCGGGGACCTTAATCAGCCCCAGCATTTT.

The gene calls are TRBV14 and TRBJ2-5; D assignment may be TRBD1 or TRBD2 (5 bases each). Trimming took off 0 bases at V and 5 bases at J, with 13 bases between the two ends. The CDR3 spans 15 residues. Germline V gene sequence: CDR1 SGHDN, CDR2 FVKESK. CDR3 amino acids: CASSQDQGREETQYF. The DNA for the CDR3 is TGTGCCAGCAGCCAAGATCAGGGCAGGGAGGAGACCCAGTACTTC. The full variable domain, its missing parts supplied by reference TRBV14 and TRBJ2-5, is EAGVTQFPSHSVIEKGQTVTLRCDPISGHDNLYWYRRVMGKEIKFLLHFVKESKQDESGMPNNRFLAERTGGTYSTLKVQPAELEDSGVYFCASSQDQGREETQYFGPGTRLLVL.

The chain couples TRBV25-1 to TRBJ2-5; TRBD2 might be the D (6 bases). V gave up 2 bases and J gave up 0 bases, with 10 bases separating them. CDR1 and CDR2 (germline): MGHDK, SYGVNS. This CDR3 is built from 15 residues. The CDR3, as DNA: TGTGCCAGCAGTGAAGTCGGGGGACACCAAGAGACCCAGTACTTC. The encoded protein is CASSEVGGHQETQYF.

The genes are TRBV6-4 and TRBJ1-2; D may be TRBD1 (5 bases). CDR1 and CDR2 (germline): MRHNA, SNTAGT. The ends were cut back, 3 bases at V and 8 bases at J, with 13 bases in the middle. There are 13 residues in the CDR3. The CDR3 sequence: CASSDWGMRGYTF. Here the CDR3 DNA reads TGTGCCAGCAGTGATTGGGGGATGCGAGGCTACACCTTC.